The 13 T cell receptor beta chains given below trace back to one sample, sequenced in a study of T cell changes during pregnancy in multiple sclerosis. TCRdb's copy holds only in-frame clones and misses some; the assay was immunoSEQ multiplex PCR. The table lists about 49,000 clones, around 91% of them singletons. Sequences were derived from peripheral blood, sampled after pregnancy. The receptors stem from a female donor in good health, enrolled as a control in a pregnancy study.

The chain joins TRBV4-1 to TRBJ2-1, with D unclear. Trimming stripped 4 bases from V and 7 bases from J, with 11 bases between. Germline V gene lookup returns CDR1 MGHRA and CDR2 YSYEKL. This CDR3 has 13 amino acids. The CDR3: CASSPNEMNEQFF. As DNA, the CDR3 is TGCGCCAGCAGCCCAAACGAGATGAATGAGCAGTTCTTC.

This clone was seen a handful of times. V is TRBV6-4 and J is TRBJ2-3, with TRBD2 matching over 12 bases. This CDR3 has 15 amino acids. V lost 5 bases, J lost 5 bases, and 5 bases stayed unmatched. Germline V lookup: CDR1 MRHNA, CDR2 SNTAGT. CDR3 bases: TGTGCCAGCAGTAGACTAGCGGGAGCTGGAGATACGCAGTATTTT. This codes for CASSRLAGAGDTQYF.

The J gene is TRBJ1-6, the V gene TRBV5-6, with 10 positions matching TRBD1. The length of the CDR3 is 18 residues. With 2 bases clipped from V and 0 bases from J, the junction kept 5 bases outside the gene matches. CDR1 and CDR2 (germline): SGHDT, YYEEEE. The CDR3 nucleotides are TGTGCCAGCAGCTTTTGGACAGGGGGTCCCTCCTATAATTCACCCCTCCACTTT. Translating gives CASSFWTGGPSYNSPLHF.

V is TRBV10-3 and J is TRBJ2-2, with D perhaps matching TRBD1 (6 bases). Germline V gene sequence: CDR1 ENHRY, CDR2 SYGVKD. Trimming took 0 bases from V and 5 from J, leaving 10 bases between them. This CDR3 region has 15 residues. The DNA for the CDR3 is TGTGCCATCAGTGAGTCGGGGGCAAGTACCGGGGAGCTGTTTTTT. Amino acid sequence: CAISESGASTGELFF.

This clone was recorded a few times. V is TRBV10-3 and J is TRBJ2-5; TRBD1 aligns across 9 bases. The CDR3 totals 14 residues. V was pared by 8 bases and J by 3 bases, with 7 bases of the junction left unmatched. The germline CDR1 and CDR2 sequences are ENHRY and SYGVKD. CDR3 nucleotides: TGTGCCATCCGGGGACAGGGAGGAGAAGAGACCCAGTACTTC. It translates to CAIRGQGGEETQYF.

The chain recombines TRBV19 with TRBJ2-7; D is unclear. The germline CDR1 and CDR2 sequences are LNHDA and SQIVND (reference sequence). The CDR3 extends over 11 amino acids. The ends were cut back, 5 bases at V and 7 bases at J, with 9 bases in the middle. CDR3 loop: CASSASSEQYF. The CDR3 nucleotides read TGTGCCAGTAGTGCTAGTTCGGAGCAGTACTTC.

V and J are TRBV5-5 and TRBJ2-7; TRBD2 might be the D (6 bases). V dropped 0 bases and J dropped 4 bases, with 11 bases sitting between them. This CDR3 is 14 amino acids long. Germline V gene data show CDR1 as SGHKS and CDR2 as YYEKEE (reference sequence). In DNA, the CDR3 is TGTGCCAGCAGCTTGGGACTAGACGGTTACGAGCAGTACTTC. This gives the protein CASSLGLDGYEQYF.

The rearrangement joins TRBV18 to TRBJ1-1; tentatively, D is TRBD1 (6 bases). The CDR3 runs 16 residues. Per the germline V gene, CDR1 is KGHSH and CDR2 is LQKENI. V lost 3 bases to trimming and J lost 1 base, with 15 bases between them. The CDR3 nucleotides read TGTGCCAGCTCACCGAGCAACAGGGAGGGGAACACTGAAGCTTTCTTT. Translating it yields CASSPSNREGNTEAFF.

The chain employs TRBV11-2 and TRBJ1-3; no clear D gene. This CDR3 has 14 residues. Trimming stripped 5 bases from V and 3 bases from J, with 11 bases between. Germline-derived CDR1 and CDR2 are SGHAT and FQNNGV. The CDR3 spells CASSMSFDGNTIYF. The CDR3 region has the DNA TGTGCCAGCAGCATGAGCTTTGATGGAAACACCATATATTTT.

This clone has a single count. This CDR3 reads CASSLAGGNQPQHF. In nucleotides, the CDR3 is TGTGCCAGCAGCTTGGCGGGGGGCAATCAGCCCCAGCATTTT. The V and J genes are TRBV5-8 and TRBJ1-5, with D perhaps matching TRBD1 (5 bases). Trimming pared 0 bases from V and 2 bases from J, leaving 6 bases between. Germline loops: CDR1 SGHTS, CDR2 YDEGEE. The CDR3 covers 14 residues.

This rearrangement joins TRBV30 to TRBJ1-3; D call uncertain. With 5 bases removed from V and 2 bases from J, the gap between germline ends came to 10 bases. CDR3 length: 13 residues. Looked up from germline, CDR1 is GTSNPN and CDR2 is SVGIG (reference sequence). CDR3 amino acids: CAWGPRTGNTIYF. For the CDR3, the DNA is TGTGCCTGGGGGCCCCGGACTGGAAACACCATATATTTT.

The chain has TRBV6-5 and TRBJ1-5; 12 positions match TRBD1. The CDR3 consists of 14 residues. Per germline, CDR1 MNHEY and CDR2 SVGAGI. The V segment lost 4 bases and the J segment 9 bases; nucleotides outside the gene matches: 4. Here the CDR3 reads CASSLGTGGWPQHF. CDR3 in DNA: TGTGCCAGCAGTTTGGGGACAGGGGGCTGGCCCCAGCATTTT.

This clone was observed once. This chain joins TRBV6-5 and TRBJ2-7; 10 nucleotides line up with TRBD1. The V gene end was trimmed by 4 bases and the J gene end by 6 bases; junction bases not matched to a gene: 6. Per the germline V gene, CDR1 is MNHEY and CDR2 is SVGAGI. The CDR3 is made up of 14 amino acids. The CDR3 DNA is TGTGCCAGCAGTTGGGACAGGGGAAGGGGCGAGCAGTACTTC. Protein: CASSWDRGRGEQYF.